The sequence of this T cell receptor (beta chain) was determined in a study of T cell responses to AZD1222 COVID-19 vaccine. Study-wide results and caveats: At baseline, seropositivity was found in only a handful of AZD1222 recipients. Across spike, vaccine-associated CD4 TCRs were found, dominant at 160-218 and 743-854. Spike-specific TCR breadth and depth rose after two AZD1222 doses.

TCRdb's table, derived via immunoSEQ multiplex PCR, lists solely in-frame clones and lacks some. The data contain 250,000 to 300,000 clones, around 93% of them seen just once; the ten biggest clones take up less than 0.65%. Comments on this clone: Its antigen is not known.

Germline CDR1 and CDR2: SGHRS and YFSETQ. V lost 2 bases, J lost 5 bases, and 4 bases stayed unmatched. The CDR3 runs 14 residues. This specimen consisted of peripheral blood, obtained 28 days after the second AZD1222 dose. The chain employs TRBV5-1 and TRBJ2-3, with 8 nucleotides matching TRBD2. The TCR was taken from an adult who received the AZD1222 COVID-19 vaccine. The CDR3 coding sequence is TGCGCCAGCAGCTTAGCGGGAGTTGGAGATACGCAGTATTTT. Translated, it gives CASSLAGVGDTQYF.